This is a list of T cell receptor beta chains from one sample in a study of CD8 T cells in Susac syndrome. TCRdb passed the immunoSEQ multiplex PCR reads through MiXCR, listing each CDR3 protein once. Among 80,000 or so distinct CDR3 sequences listed, about 92% were seen once. Sequencing was done on a sample of CD4+ T cells from PBMCs. These receptors all stem from a human donor with Susac syndrome. CDR3s include the opening cysteine and the closing phenylalanine or tryptophan. A D gene is named only where the DNA matches it firmly. A row's size may be missing; if present it is once, few, many or a size class.

NA TRBJ1-1 NA TRBV6-6 CASSYRPGETGGAFF TGTGCCAGCAGCTATCGCCCCGGGGAAACTGGGGGAGCTTTCTTT
TRBD1 TRBJ2-1 NA TRBV12-3/TRBV12-4 CASSLWDRGMAEQFF TGTGCCAGCAGTCTATGGGACAGGGGCATGGCTGAGCAGTTCTTC
NA TRBJ1-2 NA TRBV11-2 CASSQGGSEYTF TGTGCCAGCAGCCAGGGAGGGTCAGAATACACCTTC
NA TRBJ2-3 NA TRBV4-1 CASSQEAGYRTQYF TGCGCCAGCAGCCAAGAAGCGGGTTATCGTACGCAGTATTTT
TRBD1 TRBJ1-2 NA TRBV20-1 CSARQPGQGLPYGYTF TGCAGTGCTAGACAACCGGGACAGGGACTCCCCTATGGCTACACCTTC
NA TRBJ1-4 NA TRBV20-1 CSALQGHNEKLFF TGCAGTGCCTTACAGGGACACAATGAAAAACTGTTTTTT
NA TRBJ2-1 NA TRBV28 CASSLWGNEQFF TGTGCCAGCAGTTTATGGGGTAATGAGCAGTTCTTC
NA TRBJ2-6 once TRBV11-2 CASRKPGTSAGANVLTF TGTGCCAGCAGAAAACCCGGGACATCGGCTGGGGCCAACGTCCTGACTTTC
NA TRBJ1-5 NA TRBV30 CAWSPGRGNQPQHF TGTGCCTGGAGTCCCGGGCGGGGCAATCAGCCCCAGCATTTT
TRBD1 TRBJ2-3 NA TRBV5-1 CASSSGQATDTQYF TGCGCCAGCAGCTCGGGACAGGCCACAGATACGCAGTATTTT
TRBD2 TRBJ2-1 NA TRBV20-1 CSAFQREGQSYNEQFF TGCAGTGCTTTCCAGCGGGAGGGCCAGTCCTACAATGAGCAGTTCTTC
NA TRBJ1-3 medium-sized TRBV2 CASRGDLSGNTIYF TGTGCCAGCAGGGGGGACCTCTCTGGAAACACCATATATTTT
TRBD2 TRBJ2-7 NA TRBV6-1 CASSARLAGGLYEQYF TGTGCCAGCAGCGCTAGACTAGCGGGAGGGCTCTACGAGCAGTACTTC
NA TRBJ1-2 NA TRBV29-1 CSVVLGTEANYGYTF TGCAGCGTTGTTCTCGGGACGGAGGCCAACTATGGCTACACCTTC
TRBD1 TRBJ2-5 NA TRBV5-4 CASSLGGQGEETQYF TGTGCCAGCAGCTTGGGTGGACAGGGGGAGGAGACCCAGTACTTC
TRBD2 TRBJ2-1 NA TRBV7-9 CASSPTRLAGYGEQFF TGTGCCAGCAGCCCCACACGACTAGCGGGATATGGTGAGCAGTTCTTC
NA TRBJ1-4 NA TRBV7-8 CASSLGRSGEKLFF TGTGCCAGCAGCTTGGGGCGTTCGGGTGAAAAACTGTTTTTT
TRBD1 TRBJ2-7 NA TRBV12-3/TRBV12-4 CASSGVNRGRGEDYEQYF TGTGCCAGCAGTGGGGTTAACAGGGGGCGCGGGGAGGACTACGAGCAGTACTTC
NA TRBJ2-3 once TRBV21-1 CASSKAGGRGSTDTQYF TGTGCCAGCAGCAAAGCCGGTGGCAGGGGTTCCACAGATACGCAGTATTTT
TRBD2 TRBJ2-1 few TRBV7-3 CASSLVSLAELNEQFF TGTGCCAGCAGCTTAGTATCACTAGCGGAACTCAATGAGCAGTTCTTT
NA TRBJ1-5 NA TRBV3-1 CASSQETTGQPQHF TGTGCCAGCAGCCAAGAGACCACGGGACAGCCCCAGCATTTT
TRBD1 TRBJ2-1 NA TRBV7-3 CASSLSVTGGTGMYNEQFF TGTGCCAGCAGCTTAAGCGTTACAGGGGGGACAGGGATGTACAATGAGCAGTTCTTC
NA TRBJ1-1 NA TRBV28 CASPSSGSVNTEAFF TGTGCCAGCCCTTCCTCGGGCTCGGTGAACACTGAAGCTTTCTTT
NA TRBJ1-2 once TRBV5-4 CASSLSFNYGYTF TGTGCCAGCAGCTTAAGCTTTAACTATGGCTACACCTTC
NA TRBJ2-5 NA TRBV7-8 CASSLGGPGETQYF TGTGCCAGCAGCTTAGGAGGGCCCGGGGAGACCCAGTACTTC
NA TRBJ2-2 NA TRBV12-3/TRBV12-4 CASRGPSGELFF TGTGCCAGCAGAGGCCCGAGTGGGGAGCTGTTTTTT
TRBD2 TRBJ2-5 NA TRBV29-1 CSLTRGGQVETQYF TGCAGCCTTACCCGGGGGGGCCAGGTAGAGACCCAGTACTTC
TRBD2 TRBJ2-7 few TRBV7-8 CASSSGQSGGGGTYEQYF TGTGCCAGCAGCTCAGGGCAGAGCGGGGGTGGAGGGACCTACGAGCAGTACTTC
NA TRBJ2-3 NA TRBV19 CTSTQLGGVMNTQYF TGTACCAGTACCCAATTGGGCGGGGTGATGAATACGCAGTATTTT
TRBD2 TRBJ2-7 once TRBV12-3/TRBV12-4 CASSRGDASYEQYF TGTGCCAGCTCCCGGGGGGACGCTTCCTACGAGCAGTACTTC
NA TRBJ2-1 NA TRBV24-1 CATSDSAGQIYNEQFF TGTGCCACCAGTGATTCCGCGGGACAGATCTACAATGAGCAGTTCTTC
TRBD1 TRBJ2-7 NA TRBV7-2 CASSSTGVRYEQYF TGTGCCAGCAGCTCGACAGGGGTCCGATACGAGCAGTACTTC
NA TRBJ2-7 NA TRBV4-2 CASSQVGSEHEQYF TGTGCCAGCAGCCAAGTCGGCAGTGAACACGAGCAGTACTTC
NA TRBJ2-1 NA TRBV28 CATLGGGTSYNEQFF TGTGCCACCCTGGGAGGAGGGACGAGCTACAATGAGCAGTTCTTC
NA TRBJ2-7 NA TRBV2 CASSFPKTGTGYEQYF TGTGCCAGCAGTTTTCCGAAAACAGGAACGGGGTACGAGCAGTACTTC
NA TRBJ2-1 NA TRBV5-1 CASSLVVFSGSEQFF TGCGCCAGCAGCTTGGTCGTGTTCTCGGGGAGTGAGCAGTTCTTC
NA TRBJ2-7 NA TRBV18 CASSQGDEQYF TGTGCCAGCTCACAGGGAGACGAGCAGTACTTC
NA TRBJ2-6 NA TRBV4-2 CASSPRGRFQVWGANVLTF TGTGCCAGCAGCCCCCGAGGTCGTTTTCAGGTGTGGGGGGCCAACGTCCTGACTTTC
TRBD1 TRBJ2-1 NA TRBV11-2 CASSFPATGDNEQFF TGTGCCAGCAGCTTTCCAGCGACAGGGGACAATGAGCAGTTCTTC
NA TRBJ2-1 once TRBV24-1 CATSVQRGDQFF TGTGCCACCAGTGTCCAACGGGGAGATCAGTTCTTC
TRBD2 TRBJ2-1 NA TRBV11-2 CASSLVESSGNEQFF TGTGCCAGCAGCTTAGTAGAATCTAGCGGCAATGAGCAGTTCTTC
NA TRBJ2-1 NA TRBV7-2 CASSLGQRNNEQFF TGTGCCAGCAGCTTAGGTCAGAGAAACAATGAGCAGTTCTTC
TRBD1 TRBJ1-5 NA TRBV24-1 CATSTGSNSNQPQHF TGTGCCACCTCGACAGGGTCGAATAGCAATCAGCCCCAGCATTTT
NA TRBJ2-2 NA TRBV13 CASSYRQENTGELFF TGTGCCAGCAGCTACAGACAGGAAAACACCGGGGAGCTGTTTTTT
NA TRBJ1-6 NA TRBV9 CASSAVDLPNSPLHF TGTGCCAGCAGCGCAGTTGATCTGCCGAATTCACCCCTCCACTTT
NA TRBJ1-5 NA TRBV7-9 CASSRGGGNQPQHF TGTGCCAGCAGTCGCGGGGGCGGCAATCAGCCCCAGCATTTT
NA TRBJ2-3 once TRBV7-2 CASSLEFSDTQYF TGTGCCAGCAGCTTAGAATTCTCAGATACGCAGTATTTT